This TCR beta chain was captured in a study of identifying expanded T cells in peripheral blood. Study-wide results and limits: About 1.2 clones differed between technical replicates, versus about 16 and 19 over time. Clone count variance between roughly two-week samples rose with total template count.

Method: immunoSEQ multiplex PCR; TCRdb's copy keeps in-frame clones and lacks some. The sample yields approximately 100,000 clones, about 87% seen once. Trimming stripped 4 bases from V and 0 bases from J, with 16 bases between. Germline CDR1 reads PRHDT; CDR2 reads FYEKMQ (reference sequence). The CDR3 runs to 18 residues. Collection occurred without any documented infections or immune events in donors. Worth noting for this clone: Its antigen is not known.

V is TRBV13 and J is TRBJ2-6; D may be TRBD2 (5 bases). Sample: blood. This TCR was recovered from a person between 18 and 75 years old in good health. The CDR3 DNA is TGTGCCAGCAGCTGGGAGTCACAAGGCCTCTCTGGGGCCAACGTCCTGACTTTC. Residues: CASSWESQGLSGANVLTF.